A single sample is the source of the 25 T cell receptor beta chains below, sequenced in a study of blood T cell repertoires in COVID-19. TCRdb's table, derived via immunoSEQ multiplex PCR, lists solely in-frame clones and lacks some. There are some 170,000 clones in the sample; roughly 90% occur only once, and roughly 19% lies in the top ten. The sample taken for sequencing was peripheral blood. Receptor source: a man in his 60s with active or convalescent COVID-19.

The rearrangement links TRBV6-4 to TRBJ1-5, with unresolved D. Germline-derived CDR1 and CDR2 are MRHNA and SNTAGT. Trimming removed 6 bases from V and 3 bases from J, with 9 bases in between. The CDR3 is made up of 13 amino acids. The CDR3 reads CASRADLNQPQHF. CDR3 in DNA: TGTGCCAGCAGAGCGGACCTCAATCAGCCCCAGCATTTT.

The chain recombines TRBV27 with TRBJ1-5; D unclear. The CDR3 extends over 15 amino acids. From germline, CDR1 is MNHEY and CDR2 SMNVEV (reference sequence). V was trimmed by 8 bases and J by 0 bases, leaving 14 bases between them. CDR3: CASGSAVYSNQPQHF. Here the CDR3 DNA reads TGTGCCAGCGGATCGGCGGTTTATAGCAATCAGCCCCAGCATTTT.

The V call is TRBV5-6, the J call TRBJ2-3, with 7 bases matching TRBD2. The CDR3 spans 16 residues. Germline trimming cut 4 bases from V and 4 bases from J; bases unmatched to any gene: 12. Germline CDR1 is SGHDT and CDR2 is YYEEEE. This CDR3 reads CASSPPSGTGSDTQYF. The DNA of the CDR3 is TGTGCCAGCAGCCCGCCGAGCGGGACGGGGTCAGATACGCAGTATTTT.

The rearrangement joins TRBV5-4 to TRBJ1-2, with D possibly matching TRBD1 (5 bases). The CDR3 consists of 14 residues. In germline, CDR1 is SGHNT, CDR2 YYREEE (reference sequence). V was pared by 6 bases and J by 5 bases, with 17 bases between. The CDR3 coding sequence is TGTGCCAGCAAGGTACGGGACTCCGGATATGGCTACACCTTC. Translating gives CASKVRDSGYGYTF.

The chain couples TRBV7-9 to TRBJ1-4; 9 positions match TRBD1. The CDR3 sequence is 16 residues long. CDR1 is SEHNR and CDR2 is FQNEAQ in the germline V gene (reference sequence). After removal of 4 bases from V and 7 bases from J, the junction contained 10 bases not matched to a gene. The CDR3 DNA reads TGTGCCAGCAGCTCCGACAGGGGGTATTATGGTGAAAAACTGTTTTTT. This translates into CASSSDRGYYGEKLFF.

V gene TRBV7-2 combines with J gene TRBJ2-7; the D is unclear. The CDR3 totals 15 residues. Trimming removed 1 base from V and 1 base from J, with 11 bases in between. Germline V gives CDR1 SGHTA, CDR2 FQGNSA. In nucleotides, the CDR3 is TGTGCCAGCAGCTTAGTATCTACTGGTTCCTACGAGCAGTACTTC. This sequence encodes CASSLVSTGSYEQYF.

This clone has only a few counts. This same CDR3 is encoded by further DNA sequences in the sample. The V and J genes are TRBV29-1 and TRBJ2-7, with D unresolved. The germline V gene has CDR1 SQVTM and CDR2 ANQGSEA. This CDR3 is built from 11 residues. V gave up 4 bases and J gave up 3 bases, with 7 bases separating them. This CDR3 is CSVVAGYEQYF. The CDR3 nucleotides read TGCAGCGTTGTCGCAGGCTACGAGCAGTACTTC.

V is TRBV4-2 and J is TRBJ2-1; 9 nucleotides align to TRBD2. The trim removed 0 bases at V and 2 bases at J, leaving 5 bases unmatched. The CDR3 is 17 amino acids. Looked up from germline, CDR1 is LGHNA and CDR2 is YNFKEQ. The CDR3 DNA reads TGTGCCAGCAGCCAAGATCCTAGCGGGAACACCTACAATGAGCAGTTCTTC. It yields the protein CASSQDPSGNTYNEQFF.

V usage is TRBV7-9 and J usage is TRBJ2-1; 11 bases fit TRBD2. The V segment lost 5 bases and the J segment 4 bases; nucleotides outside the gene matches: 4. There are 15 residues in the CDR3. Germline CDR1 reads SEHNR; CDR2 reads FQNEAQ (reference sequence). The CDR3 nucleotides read TGTGCCAGCAGCCTGGGACTAGCGGCTTACAATGAGCAGTTCTTC. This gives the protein CASSLGLAAYNEQFF.

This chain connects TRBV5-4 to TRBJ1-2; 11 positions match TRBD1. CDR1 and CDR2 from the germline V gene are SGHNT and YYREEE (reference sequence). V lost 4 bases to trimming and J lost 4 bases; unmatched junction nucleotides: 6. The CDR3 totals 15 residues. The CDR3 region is CASSPPGQGAYGYTF. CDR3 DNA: TGTGCCAGCAGCCCTCCAGGACAGGGGGCCTATGGCTACACCTTC.

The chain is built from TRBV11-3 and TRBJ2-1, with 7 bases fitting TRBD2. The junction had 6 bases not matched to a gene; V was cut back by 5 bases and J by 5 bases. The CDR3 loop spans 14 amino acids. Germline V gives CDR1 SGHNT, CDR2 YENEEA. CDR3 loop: CASSETSVHNEQFF. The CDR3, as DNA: TGTGCCAGCAGCGAAACTAGCGTCCACAATGAGCAGTTCTTC.

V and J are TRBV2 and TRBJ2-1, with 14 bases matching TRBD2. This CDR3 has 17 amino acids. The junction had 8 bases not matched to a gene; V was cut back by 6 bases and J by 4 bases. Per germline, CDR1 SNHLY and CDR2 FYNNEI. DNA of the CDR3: TGTGCCAGCAGGGGGACTAGCGGGGGCCTCGTTTACAATGAGCAGTTCTTC. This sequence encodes CASRGTSGGLVYNEQFF.

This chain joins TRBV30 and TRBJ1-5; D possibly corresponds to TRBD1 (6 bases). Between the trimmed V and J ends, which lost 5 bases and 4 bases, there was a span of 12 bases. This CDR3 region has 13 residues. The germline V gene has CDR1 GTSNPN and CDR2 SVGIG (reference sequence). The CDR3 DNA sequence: TGTGCCTGGGGGACACAGGGAAATCAGCCCCAGCATTTT. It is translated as CAWGTQGNQPQHF.

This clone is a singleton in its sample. The CDR3 sequence: CASSYSRNTGELFF. CDR3 bases: TGTGCCAGCAGTTACTCGAGAAACACCGGGGAGCTGTTTTTT. V usage is TRBV6-5 and J usage is TRBJ2-2; D remains unclear. The CDR3 is made up of 14 amino acids. Germline CDR1 MNHEY, CDR2 SVGAGI. Deletions cut 0 bases from V and 2 bases from J, with 4 bases between.

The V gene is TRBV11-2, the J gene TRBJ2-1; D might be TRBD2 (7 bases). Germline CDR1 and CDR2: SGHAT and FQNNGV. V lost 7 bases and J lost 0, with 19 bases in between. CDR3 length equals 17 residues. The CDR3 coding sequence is TGTGCCAGCACCCACCTGAGGGGGGGCCTCTCCTACAATGAGCAGTTCTTC. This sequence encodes CASTHLRGGLSYNEQFF.

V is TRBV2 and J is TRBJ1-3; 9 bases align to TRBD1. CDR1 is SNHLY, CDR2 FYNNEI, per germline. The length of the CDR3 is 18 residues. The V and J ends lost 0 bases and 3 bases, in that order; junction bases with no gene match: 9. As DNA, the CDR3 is TGTGCCAGCAGTGAAGCGCTTCCGGGACAGGGTGGTGGAAACACCATATATTTT. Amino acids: CASSEALPGQGGGNTIYF.

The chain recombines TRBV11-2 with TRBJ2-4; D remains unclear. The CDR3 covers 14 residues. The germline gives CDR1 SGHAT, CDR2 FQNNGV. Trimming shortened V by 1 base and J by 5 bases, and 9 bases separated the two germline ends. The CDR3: CASSLVTEENIQYF. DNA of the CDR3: TGTGCCAGCAGCTTAGTGACCGAGGAAAACATTCAGTACTTC.

CDR3 region: CASSFGSSYNSPLHF. The CDR3 DNA reads as TGTGCCAGCAGCTTTGGGAGCTCCTATAATTCACCCCTCCACTTT. The J gene is TRBJ1-6, the V gene TRBV7-9; D remains unclear. The V end lost 3 bases, the J end lost 0 bases, and 6 bases lay between the germline ends. This CDR3 region has 15 residues. Per germline, CDR1 SEHNR and CDR2 FQNEAQ (reference sequence).

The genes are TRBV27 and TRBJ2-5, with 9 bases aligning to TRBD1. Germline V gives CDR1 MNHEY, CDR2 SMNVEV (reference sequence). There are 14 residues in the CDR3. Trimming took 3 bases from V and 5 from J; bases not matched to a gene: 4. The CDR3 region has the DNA TGTGCCAGCAGTTTGACCGGGACAGGGGAGACCCAGTACTTC. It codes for CASSLTGTGETQYF.

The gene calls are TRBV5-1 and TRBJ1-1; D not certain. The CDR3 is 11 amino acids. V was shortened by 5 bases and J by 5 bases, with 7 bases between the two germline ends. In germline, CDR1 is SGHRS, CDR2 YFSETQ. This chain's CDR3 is CASSTGTEAFF. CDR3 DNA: TGCGCCAGCAGTACCGGTACTGAAGCTTTCTTT.

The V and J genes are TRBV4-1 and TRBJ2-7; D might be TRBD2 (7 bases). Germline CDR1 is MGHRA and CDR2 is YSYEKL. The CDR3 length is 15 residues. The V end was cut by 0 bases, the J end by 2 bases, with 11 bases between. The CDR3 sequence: CASSQDRGAPYEQYF. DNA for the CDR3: TGCGCCAGCAGCCAAGATCGGGGGGCCCCCTACGAGCAGTACTTC.

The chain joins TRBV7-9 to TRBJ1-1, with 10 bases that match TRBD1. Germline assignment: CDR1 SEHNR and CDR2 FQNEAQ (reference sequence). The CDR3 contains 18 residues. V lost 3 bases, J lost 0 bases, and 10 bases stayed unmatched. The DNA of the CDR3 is TGTGCCAGCAGCTTCCGGACAGGGGGGTTAGGGATGAACACTGAAGCTTTCTTT. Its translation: CASSFRTGGLGMNTEAFF. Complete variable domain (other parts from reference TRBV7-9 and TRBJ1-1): DTGVSQNPRHKITKRGQNVTFRCDPISEHNRLYWYRQTLGQGPEFLTYFQNEAQLEKSRLLSDRFSAERPKGSFSTLEIQRTEQGDSAMYLCASSFRTGGLGMNTEAFFGQGTRLTVV.

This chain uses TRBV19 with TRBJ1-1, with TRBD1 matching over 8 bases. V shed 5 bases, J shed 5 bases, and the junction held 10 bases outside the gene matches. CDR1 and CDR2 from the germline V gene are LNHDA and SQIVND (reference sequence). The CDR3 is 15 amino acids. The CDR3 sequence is CASSARTGPWTEAFF. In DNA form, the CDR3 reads TGTGCCAGTAGTGCCAGGACAGGGCCTTGGACTGAAGCTTTCTTT.

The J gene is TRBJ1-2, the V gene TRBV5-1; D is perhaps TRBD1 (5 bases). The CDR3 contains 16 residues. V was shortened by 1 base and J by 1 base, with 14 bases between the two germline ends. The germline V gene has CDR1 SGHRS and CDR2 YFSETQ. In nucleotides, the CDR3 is TGCGCCAGCAGCTTGTCTTCAGGGCTCAGTAACTATGGCTACACCTTC. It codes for CASSLSSGLSNYGYTF.

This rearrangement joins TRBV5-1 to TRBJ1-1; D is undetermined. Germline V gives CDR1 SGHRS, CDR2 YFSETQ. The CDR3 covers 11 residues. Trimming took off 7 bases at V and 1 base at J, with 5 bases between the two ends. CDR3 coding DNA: TGCGCCAGCCACAAGAACACTGAAGCTTTCTTT. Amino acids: CASHKNTEAFF.